The clone carrying this TCR beta chain was observed many times. A TCRbeta library incorporating unique molecular identifiers was prepared. TCRdb reprocessed the PCR reads via MiXCR and lists one record per CDR3 protein. The profile shows 80,000 to 95,000 distinct CDR3 sequences, 7% to 10% of them singletons. This entry comes from a study of T-cell reconstitution after alpha-beta-depleted transplantation in children. V was shortened by 6 bases and J by 2 bases, with 14 bases between the two germline ends. Germline V lookup: CDR1 MNHEY, CDR2 SMNVEV (reference sequence). The CDR3 consists of 14 residues.

This TCR came from a human donor who donated a stem cell graft to a child with congenital amegakaryocytic thrombocytopenia. The source was PBMCs from the stem cell graft donor, collected from the stem cell graft. The chain is built from TRBV27 and TRBJ2-7, with D possibly matching TRBD1 (6 bases). For the CDR3, the DNA is TGTGCCAGCAGGCTGACAGGACCGACCTACGAGCAGTACTTC. This encodes CASRLTGPTYEQYF.